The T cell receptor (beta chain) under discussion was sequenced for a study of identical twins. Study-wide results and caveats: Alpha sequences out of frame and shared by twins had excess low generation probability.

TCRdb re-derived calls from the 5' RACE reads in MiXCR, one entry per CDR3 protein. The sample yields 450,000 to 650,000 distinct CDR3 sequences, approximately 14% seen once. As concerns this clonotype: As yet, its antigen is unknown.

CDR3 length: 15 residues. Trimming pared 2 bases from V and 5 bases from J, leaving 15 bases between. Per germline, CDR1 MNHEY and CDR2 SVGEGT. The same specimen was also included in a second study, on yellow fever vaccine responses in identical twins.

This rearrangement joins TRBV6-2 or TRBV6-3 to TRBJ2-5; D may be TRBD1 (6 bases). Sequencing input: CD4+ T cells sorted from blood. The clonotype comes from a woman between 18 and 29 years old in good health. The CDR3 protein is CASSYVTGLGETQYF. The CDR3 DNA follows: TGTGCCAGCAGTTACGTAACAGGGTTAGGGGAGACCCAGTACTTC.